The 8 T cell receptor beta chains in this list originate from one sample, sequenced in a study of T cells in Graves' hyperthyroidism and ophthalmopathy. Template material for amplifying TCR beta CDR3 regions consisted of RNA transcripts. With the HTBI primer set, the TCR CDR3 went through a first round of RT-PCR. TCRdb re-called the multiplex PCR reads with MiXCR, one entry per CDR3 protein. Of roughly 720,000 distinct CDR3 sequences detected, 17% appear once; the ten largest clones hold around a sixth. The sequenced material came from blood. The receptors were gathered from a man aged 45-65 years with Graves' hyperthyroidism.

This clonotype was seen more than once but under ten times. This rearrangement joins TRBV20-1 to TRBJ2-5; perhaps D is TRBD1 or TRBD2 (6 bases each). Trimming cost V 3 bases and J 3 bases, with 8 bases left between them. The CDR3 runs to 12 residues. Germline-derived CDR1 and CDR2 are DFQATT and SNEGSKA (reference sequence). CDR3 sequence reads: CSARRGEETQYF. DNA for the CDR3: TGCAGTGCTAGGAGGGGGGAAGAGACCCAGTACTTC.

This clonotype was counted at least ten times. The rearrangement joins TRBV20-1 to TRBJ1-6; tentative D call: TRBD1 (5 bases). Trimming shortened V by 0 bases and J by 5 bases, and 5 bases separated the two germline ends. Germline V CDR1 and CDR2: DFQATT, SNEGSKA (reference sequence). CDR3 length equals 13 residues. The CDR3: CSAREQDNSPLHF. The DNA for the CDR3 is TGCAGTGCTAGAGAACAGGATAATTCACCCCTCCACTTT.

This clonotype was seen at least ten times. The chain is built from TRBV2 and TRBJ2-1; tentative D call: TRBD1 (7 bases). The CDR3 contains 15 residues. Germline values: CDR1 SNHLY, CDR2 FYNNEI. V shed 2 bases and J shed 9 bases, with 17 bases lying between them. The CDR3 protein is CASSERDWSGGEQFF. CDR3 in DNA: TGTGCCAGCAGTGAAAGGGACTGGTCAGGGGGTGAGCAGTTCTTC.

This clonotype came up many times. J is TRBJ2-2 and V is TRBV2; 10 nucleotides agree with TRBD2. Germline lookup yields CDR1 SNHLY and CDR2 FYNNEI. This CDR3 is built from 16 residues. V dropped 3 bases and J dropped 4; count of bases not matched to a gene: 5. CDR3 nucleotides: TGTGCCAGCAGTGAGACCCGACTAGCGGGCACCGGGGAGCTGTTTTTT. Protein: CASSETRLAGTGELFF. Based on the CDR3 plus reference TRBV2 and TRBJ2-2, the full variable domain is EPEVTQTPSHQVTQMGQEVILRCVPISNHLYFYWYRQILGQKVEFLVSFYNNEISEKSEIFDDQFSVERPDGSNFTLKIRSTKLEDSAMYFCASSETRLAGTGELFFGEGSRLTVL.

The chain joins TRBV7-2 to TRBJ2-7, with a possible D match to TRBD2 (6 bases). Looked up from germline, CDR1 is SGHTA and CDR2 is FQGNSA. The CDR3 is 15 residues long. Deletions cut 5 bases from V and 5 bases from J, with 19 bases between. CDR3 amino acids: CASSLTQISSDEQYF. Here the CDR3 DNA reads TGTGCCAGCAGCCTCACTCAAATATCTAGCGACGAGCAGTACTTC.

The chain has TRBV5-1 and TRBJ2-7, with D tentatively TRBD2 (6 bases). The germline CDR1 and CDR2 sequences are SGHRS and YFSETQ. Between the trimmed V and J ends, which lost 1 base and 2 bases, there was a span of 22 bases. The CDR3 length is 18 residues. Written as DNA, the CDR3 is TGCGCCAGCAGCTTGACGGGGGTAGGGAGGAACCCAACCTACGAGCAGTACTTC. Protein sequence: CASSLTGVGRNPTYEQYF.

This clonotype has at least ten counts. The chain combines TRBV12-3 or TRBV12-4 with TRBJ2-3; TRBD2 matches at 7 bases. The CDR3 runs 16 residues. V dropped 4 bases and J dropped 2; count of bases not matched to a gene: 9. CDR3 coding DNA: TGTGCCAGCAGTTCGGCGGGACTATCGAACACAGATACGCAGTATTTT. Its protein product is CASSSAGLSNTDTQYF.

This clonotype was counted ten times or more. The junction shows a germline mismatch at one end, possibly a read error. This chain joins TRBV2 and TRBJ1-5; D might be TRBD1 (6 bases). From germline, CDR1 is SNHLY and CDR2 FYNNEI. This CDR3 spans 15 amino acids. CDR3 bases: TGTGCCAGCAGCGAAGAACAGGGCCGTCATCAGCCCCAGCATTTT. Protein: CASSEEQGRHQPQHF.